This T cell receptor (beta chain) was sequenced for a study of blood T cell repertoires in COVID-19. Study in general: The origin of the acute and convalescent COVID-19 samples was the United States, Italy and Spain. PBMCs, B-cell-depleted T cells, or T cells were the source of the cDNA or gDNA that made up the material.

Per the original data handling: By means of reference gene primer amplification, nucleated cell counts were estimated. Using immunoSEQ multiplex PCR, the repertoire was profiled, and TCRdb retains in-frame clones only, with some absent. The V and J calls and clone size come from that table; D and trimming were worked out from the DNA. The data contain over 30,000 clones, just over 85% of them singletons. Sequencing was done on a sample of peripheral blood. The TCR was taken from a woman aged 65 to 85 with active COVID-19.

The CDR3 bases are TGTGCCAGCAGGATACAGGTGGGCGATCAGCCCCAGCATTTT. Translated: CASRIQVGDQPQHF. The chain joins TRBV6-5 to TRBJ1-5; maybe TRBD1 (5 bases). Germline V lookup: CDR1 MNHEY, CDR2 SVGAGI. V was cut by 6 bases and J by 5 bases, with 14 bases left in between. There are 14 residues in the CDR3.